The next 27 T cell receptor beta chains were all read from a single sample in a study of identical twins listed by TCRdb under 2016. The library was built by means of 5' RACE. This sample was sequenced with an Illumina HiSeq 2000. Through fastp at Q25 and MiXCR, TCRdb rebuilt clones from the public reads, retaining in-frame beta chains. Every CDR3 protein is listed once, alongside the most common genes and DNA of its rows. This sample has a few hundred thousand distinct CDR3 sequences in its table, and more than 9% of those were observed once. Around 3% of the sample rests with the top ten. These data are also associated with another study on yellow fever vaccine responses in identical twins.

Sample: PBMCs. The origin of the receptors is a woman aged 18 to 35 in good health.

At least ten counts were recorded for this clonotype. The chain uses TRBV15 and TRBJ2-2; the D gene is possibly TRBD2 (5 bases). V was trimmed by 0 bases and J by 5 bases, leaving 13 bases between them. Per germline, CDR1 LNHNV and CDR2 YYDKDF (reference sequence). The CDR3 sequence is 16 residues long. CDR3 amino acids: CATSRDRGFPTGELFF. Written as DNA, the CDR3 is TGTGCCACCAGCAGAGATCGGGGATTTCCGACCGGGGAGCTGTTTTTT.

The rearrangement uses TRBV12-3 or TRBV12-4 and TRBJ2-6; D not certain. The CDR3 runs 17 residues. V was cut by 3 bases and J by 0 bases, with 12 bases left in between. The DNA for the CDR3 is TGTGCCAGCAGTTTGCTCGCAAGGGCCTCTGGGGCCAACGTCCTGACTTTC. It is translated as CASSLLARASGANVLTF.

This clonotype was detected ten times or more. The gene calls are TRBV25-1 and TRBJ2-3; D perhaps matches TRBD1 (6 bases). The CDR3 length is 15 residues. Germline CDR1 MGHDK, CDR2 SYGVNS. V was pared by 2 bases and J by 2 bases, with 11 bases between. The CDR3 nucleotides are TGTGCCAGCAGTGAAAATAGGGGGTACACAGATACGCAGTATTTT. This translates into CASSENRGYTDTQYF.

This clonotype was detected many times. The chain couples TRBV29-1 to TRBJ2-5; D ambiguous. Germline V gene lookup returns CDR1 SQVTM and CDR2 ANQGSEA. The CDR3 covers 15 residues. V was clipped by 1 base and J by 1 base, with 13 bases between them. The CDR3 loop is CSVEGVTGSQETQYF. Here the CDR3 DNA reads TGCAGCGTTGAAGGAGTAACTGGGTCCCAAGAGACCCAGTACTTC.

Many counts were recorded for this clonotype. V is TRBV6-5 and J is TRBJ2-7; TRBD1 or TRBD2 may be the D gene (5 bases each). The germline gives CDR1 MNHEY, CDR2 SVGAGI. V was pared by 0 bases and J by 2 bases, with 17 bases between. This CDR3 region has 17 residues. CDR3 region: CASSYSKTRGPTYEQYF. The CDR3, as DNA: TGTGCCAGCAGTTACTCGAAGACGAGGGGCCCTACCTACGAGCAGTACTTC.

This clonotype was seen ten or more times. V usage is TRBV5-6 and J usage is TRBJ1-5, with 9 bases identical to TRBD1. The CDR3 is 14 residues long. The J segment lost 7 bases and the V segment lost 4 bases, leaving 6 bases of the junction unmatched. Germline CDR1 is SGHDT and CDR2 is YYEEEE. The CDR3 loop is CASSLQGARQPQHF. In DNA form, the CDR3 reads TGTGCCAGCAGCCTACAGGGGGCACGACAGCCCCAGCATTTT. Based on the CDR3 plus reference TRBV5-6 and TRBJ1-5, the full variable domain is DAGVTQSPTHLIKTRGQQVTLRCSPKSGHDTVSWYQQALGQGPQFIFQYYEEEERQRGNFPDRFSGHQFPNYSSELNVNALLLGDSALYLCASSLQGARQPQHFGDGTRLSIL.

This clonotype came up a few times. The chain recombines TRBV7-3 with TRBJ2-3, with D perhaps given as TRBD1 or TRBD2 (6 bases each). Germline V gene lookup returns CDR1 SGHTA and CDR2 FQGTGA. The V end lost 0 bases, the J end lost 0 bases, and 10 bases lay between the germline ends. This CDR3 has 16 amino acids. This CDR3 is CASSLTGGPSTDTQYF. As DNA, the CDR3 is TGTGCCAGCAGCTTAACGGGGGGCCCTAGCACAGATACGCAGTATTTT.

Only a few counts were recorded for this clonotype. This chain connects TRBV9 to TRBJ1-6; a weak D match, TRBD1 (6 bases). Trimming stripped 0 bases from V and 1 base from J, with 8 bases between. The V gene's germline CDR1 is SGDLS and CDR2 YYNGEE. The CDR3 extends over 16 amino acids. The CDR3 sequence is CASSVDGQSYNSPLHF. CDR3 sequence (DNA): TGTGCCAGCAGCGTAGATGGACAGTCCTATAATTCACCCCTCCACTTT.

This chain links TRBV6-2 or TRBV6-3 with TRBJ2-7; D unresolved. The CDR3 is 12 residues long. Germline V lookup: CDR1 MNHEY, CDR2 SVGEGT. V lost 2 bases and J 6 bases, leaving 8 bases between the germline ends. The CDR3 spells CASSYVGTEQYF. CDR3 bases: TGTGCCAGCAGTTACGTGGGAACCGAGCAGTACTTC.

This sequence joins TRBV10-3 and TRBJ1-2; D remains unclear. Germline V lookup: CDR1 ENHRY, CDR2 SYGVKD. CDR3 length: 12 residues. V was shortened by 10 bases and J by 2 bases, with 11 bases between the two germline ends. This chain's CDR3 is CATAVSNYGYTF. The CDR3 region has the DNA TGTGCCACCGCCGTGTCCAACTATGGCTACACCTTC.

The chain has TRBV3-1 and TRBJ2-6; TRBD1 might be the D (5 bases). This CDR3 is built from 16 residues. The germline V gene encodes CDR1 LGHDT and CDR2 YNNKEL (reference sequence). Deletions cut 1 base from V and 3 bases from J, with 10 bases between. The CDR3 nucleotides are TGTGCCAGCAGCCAAGTCCCAGGGAATGGGGCCAACGTCCTGACTTTC. Translating it yields CASSQVPGNGANVLTF.

This clonotype was counted many times. This chain uses TRBV3-1 with TRBJ2-2; D might be TRBD1 (5 bases). Trimming left V 5 bases short and J 5 bases short, with 12 bases between. The CDR3 loop spans 14 amino acids. Germline V gives CDR1 LGHDT, CDR2 YNNKEL (reference sequence). Here the CDR3 reads CASSSGPGTGELFF. The CDR3 DNA sequence: TGTGCCAGCAGCTCCGGGCCAGGGACCGGGGAGCTGTTTTTT.

This clonotype was found many times. CDR3 amino acids: CASSSRTSGGAEQYF. DNA for the CDR3: TGTGCCAGCAGCTCAAGGACTAGCGGGGGAGCCGAGCAGTACTTC. V and J are TRBV12-3 or TRBV12-4 and TRBJ2-7; 13 bases are shared with TRBD2. V dropped 6 bases and J dropped 6; count of bases not matched to a gene: 8. The CDR3 extends over 15 amino acids.

This clonotype was recorded at least ten times. V usage is TRBV20-1 and J usage is TRBJ2-1; D perhaps matches TRBD1 (6 bases). The CDR3 extends over 13 amino acids. V was shortened by 0 bases and J by 10 bases, with 13 bases between the two germline ends. CDR1 and CDR2 from the germline V gene are DFQATT and SNEGSKA (reference sequence). CDR3 nucleotides: TGCAGTGCTAGAGACGGAACAGGGAACGAGCAGTTCTTC. Translated: CSARDGTGNEQFF.

The J gene is TRBJ2-3, the V gene TRBV9; D may be TRBD2 (7 bases). The CDR3 has 16 residues. From germline, CDR1 is SGDLS and CDR2 YYNGEE. The V end lost 0 bases, the J end lost 0 bases, and 11 bases lay between the germline ends. Written as DNA, the CDR3 is TGTGCCAGCAGCGTAGCTGCGGGGGCAAGCACAGATACGCAGTATTTT. Amino acids: CASSVAAGASTDTQYF.

The V gene is TRBV20-1, the J gene TRBJ2-7, with D perhaps TRBD1 or TRBD2 (5 bases each). Looked up from germline, CDR1 is DFQATT and CDR2 is SNEGSKA (reference sequence). The length of the CDR3 is 14 residues. V dropped 2 bases and J dropped 3 bases, with 14 bases sitting between them. CDR3 sequence: CSARNRDGRYEQYF. CDR3 nucleotide sequence: TGCAGTGCTAGAAACCGGGACGGCCGCTACGAGCAGTACTTC.

This clonotype was found many times. Here the CDR3 reads CASSFGGRRTGELFF. CDR3 in DNA: TGTGCCAGCAGCTTCGGGGGGAGGCGAACCGGGGAGCTGTTTTTT. This sequence joins TRBV5-6 and TRBJ2-2; the match to TRBD2 covers 7 bases. The germline V gene encodes CDR1 SGHDT and CDR2 YYEEEE. CDR3 length: 15 amino acids. V lost 2 bases to trimming and J lost 5 bases; unmatched junction nucleotides: 6.

This clonotype was counted a single time. The chain recombines TRBV7-9 with TRBJ2-5; D unclear. Germline assignment: CDR1 SEHNR and CDR2 FQNEAQ (reference sequence). V was trimmed by 5 bases and J by 0 bases, leaving 13 bases between them. CDR3 length: 15 amino acids. CDR3 sequence reads: CASSPPGWYQETQYF. The CDR3 DNA reads TGTGCCAGCAGCCCACCCGGTTGGTACCAAGAGACCCAGTACTTC.

The V gene is TRBV6-2 or TRBV6-3, the J gene TRBJ2-7; tentative D call: TRBD1 (6 bases). V lost 4 bases to trimming and J lost 0 bases, with 22 bases between them. The CDR3 sequence is 18 residues long. The germline V gene has CDR1 MNHEY and CDR2 SVGEGT. The CDR3 DNA follows: TGTGCCAGCAGTTCTGAACCCCTGCGGACAGCGAGCTCCTACGAGCAGTACTTC. Translating it yields CASSSEPLRTASSYEQYF.

In DNA, the CDR3 is TGCAGTGCCCCTCCGCGGGCCGGGACTAGCGTTTACAATGAGCAGTTCTTC. Its translation: CSAPPRAGTSVYNEQFF. The V call is TRBV20-1, the J call TRBJ2-1, with 10 bases matching TRBD2. CDR1 is DFQATT, CDR2 SNEGSKA, per germline (reference sequence). After removal of 6 bases from V and 4 bases from J, the junction contained 15 bases not matched to a gene. CDR3 length equals 17 residues.

This clonotype was seen many times. The gene calls are TRBV29-1 and TRBJ1-2; no clear D gene. From germline, CDR1 is SQVTM and CDR2 ANQGSEA. The CDR3 length is 13 residues. Trimming took off 6 bases at V and 4 bases at J, with 15 bases between the two ends. The CDR3, as DNA: TGCAGCGTGCGATACTATGAGGGCTATGGCTACACCTTC. It is translated as CSVRYYEGYGYTF. The full variable domain, with the rest looked up from reference TRBV29-1 and TRBJ1-2, is SAVISQKPSRDICQRGTSLTIQCQVDSQVTMMFWYRQQPGQSLTLIATANQGSEATYESGFVIDKFPISRPNLTFSTLTVSNMSPEDSSIYLCSVRYYEGYGYTFGSGTRLTVV.

This rearrangement joins TRBV15 to TRBJ2-1, with D perhaps TRBD1 or TRBD2 (6 bases each). CDR3 length equals 13 residues. V shed 6 bases and J shed 5 bases, with 11 bases lying between them. The germline CDR1 and CDR2 sequences are LNHNV and YYDKDF (reference sequence). CDR3 DNA: TGTGCCACCAGAGAGGGGGGTAACAATGAGCAGTTCTTC. Its translation: CATREGGNNEQFF. The full variable domain, rest sourced from reference TRBV15 and TRBJ2-1, is DAMVIQNPRYQVTQFGKPVTLSCSQTLNHNVMYWYQQKSSQAPKLLFHYYDKDFNNEADTPDNFQSRRPNTSFCFLDIRSPGLGDTAMYLCATREGGNNEQFFGPGTRLTVL.

This clonotype was seen at least ten times. The chain couples TRBV4-3 to TRBJ2-7, with TRBD1 as a possible D gene (6 bases). Looked up from germline, CDR1 is LGHNA and CDR2 is YSLEER. Trimming took 0 bases from V and 3 from J, leaving 9 bases between them. The CDR3 is 14 amino acids. The CDR3 loop reads CASSQDLQGYEQYF. The CDR3 DNA sequence: TGCGCCAGCAGCCAAGATTTACAGGGCTACGAGCAGTACTTC.

This clonotype was recorded a few times. The V call is TRBV20-1, the J call TRBJ1-6; 7 bases align to TRBD1. V lost 1 base and J lost 6; bases outside the gene matches: 6. The germline V gene encodes CDR1 DFQATT and CDR2 SNEGSKA (reference sequence). This CDR3 comprises 15 residues. CDR3 amino acids: CSARVGGQTNSPLHF. The CDR3 DNA follows: TGCAGTGCTAGAGTCGGGGGACAGACTAATTCACCCCTCCACTTT.

This clonotype was found a few times. The gene calls are TRBV11-2 and TRBJ2-1, with 13 bases lining up with TRBD2. CDR1 is SGHAT, CDR2 FQNNGV, per germline. The CDR3 covers 18 residues. V trimming: 3 bases; J trimming: 2 bases; junction bases outside the gene matches: 7. The chain's CDR3 is CASSFVGTSGIAYNEQFF. The CDR3 DNA sequence: TGTGCCAGCAGCTTCGTGGGGACTAGCGGGATTGCCTACAATGAGCAGTTCTTC.

This clonotype was detected a few times. This sequence joins TRBV29-1 and TRBJ1-1; D is unresolved. The germline V gene has CDR1 SQVTM and CDR2 ANQGSEA. The CDR3 has 12 amino acids. Trimming removed 7 bases at V and 0 bases at J, with 9 bases between. CDR3 coding DNA: TGCAGCGCTATACACCTGAACACTGAAGCTTTCTTT. The encoded protein is CSAIHLNTEAFF.

In its sample, this clonotype was seen many times. The chain is built from TRBV27 and TRBJ2-7, with D tentatively TRBD2 (6 bases). This CDR3 has 16 residues. Germline values: CDR1 MNHEY, CDR2 SMNVEV (reference sequence). V gave up 1 base and J gave up 2 bases, with 15 bases separating them. CDR3 loop: CASSLFAGTSTYEQYF. In DNA, the CDR3 is TGTGCCAGCAGTTTATTCGCCGGGACTTCGACCTACGAGCAGTACTTC.